The 22 T cell receptor beta chains listed next were all sequenced from one sample in a study of blood T cell repertoires in COVID-19 (dated by TCRdb to 2019 to 2021). The method behind the library was the immunoSEQ multiplex PCR assay. What TCRdb holds here is the immuneACCESS table cut down to in-frame rearrangements. Part of the clones is not present; checked against another copy, under half of the missing clones reflect an unresolved V gene, and the others are unexplained. For this sample there are 200,000 to 250,000 clones; roughly 88% appear just once. The leading ten clones occupy more than 9% of the sample. What was sequenced was peripheral blood. These receptor sequences come from a man aged 45-65 years with active or convalescent COVID-19.

The gene calls are TRBV4-3 and TRBJ2-1, with 11 bases that match TRBD2. Germline loops: CDR1 LGHNA, CDR2 YSLEER. This CDR3 has 16 amino acids. V shed 4 bases, J shed 5 bases, and the junction held 7 bases outside the gene matches. CDR3 bases: TGCGCCAGCAGCCGAGTAATAGCGGGGGGGAACAATGAGCAGTTCTTC. Translation gives CASSRVIAGGNNEQFF.

This chain links TRBV7-3 with TRBJ2-1; TRBD1 agrees at 8 bases. Per the germline V gene, CDR1 is SGHTA and CDR2 is FQGTGA. This CDR3 is built from 16 residues. J was trimmed by 6 bases and V by 5 bases; bases with no gene match: 12. This CDR3 is CASSPGGHTRSNEQFF. CDR3 DNA sequence: TGTGCCAGCAGCCCAGGGGGCCATACCCGGTCCAATGAGCAGTTCTTC.

This chain links TRBV6-5 with TRBJ1-2; a weak D match, TRBD1 (6 bases). The length of the CDR3 is 12 residues. CDR1 and CDR2 (germline): MNHEY, SVGAGI. V was trimmed by 5 bases and J by 7 bases, leaving 11 bases between them. CDR3 sequence: CASSRGGGGYTF. CDR3 DNA: TGTGCCAGCAGTCGAGGGGGGGGTGGCTACACCTTC.

The rearrangement joins TRBV9 to TRBJ2-5; 10 bases match TRBD2. CDR1 is SGDLS and CDR2 is YYNGEE in the germline V gene. CDR3 size: 16 residues. V dropped 0 bases and J dropped 5; count of bases not matched to a gene: 7. CDR3 amino acids: CASSVGSSGSWETQYF. CDR3 coding DNA: TGTGCCAGCAGCGTAGGATCTAGCGGGAGTTGGGAGACCCAGTACTTC.

The rearrangement links TRBV7-6 to TRBJ1-4; maybe TRBD1 (6 bases). Germline V gives CDR1 SGHVS, CDR2 FNYEAQ. Trimming cost V 1 base and J 7 bases, with 13 bases left between them. The CDR3 runs 15 residues. CDR3 region: CASSLVRGGGEKLFF. The CDR3 coding sequence is TGTGCCAGCAGCTTAGTCAGGGGAGGGGGTGAAAAACTGTTTTTT.

The chain uses TRBV11-1 and TRBJ2-5; 8 bases align to TRBD2. Unmatched junction bases numbered 14, after V lost 8 bases and J lost 3 bases. The germline V gene has CDR1 SGHAT and CDR2 FQDESV (reference sequence). The CDR3 has 16 amino acids. The CDR3 region is CASARRGGSGEETQYF. The CDR3 nucleotides are TGTGCCAGCGCCCGCCGGGGGGGTAGCGGAGAAGAGACCCAGTACTTC.

This clone was observed a few times. The chain recombines TRBV28 with TRBJ1-5; 9 nucleotides align to TRBD1. The V gene's germline CDR1 is MDHEN and CDR2 SYDVKM. Trimming took 6 bases from V and 2 from J; bases not matched to a gene: 5. The CDR3 runs to 15 residues. The CDR3 sequence: CASSPTGGGNQPQHF. The CDR3 DNA is TGTGCCAGCAGCCCGACAGGGGGTGGCAATCAGCCCCAGCATTTT.

The V call is TRBV6-5, the J call TRBJ2-4; 8 bases fit TRBD1. V shed 7 bases, J shed 7 bases, and the junction held 9 bases outside the gene matches. CDR1 and CDR2 from the germline V gene are MNHEY and SVGAGI. The CDR3 is made up of 14 amino acids. In DNA, the CDR3 is TGTGCCAGCACTGGGCAGGGGGCAACGAACATTCAGTACTTC. Translation: CASTGQGATNIQYF.

The V gene is TRBV6-6, the J gene TRBJ1-5; 9 positions match TRBD1. J was trimmed by 5 bases and V by 5 bases; bases with no gene match: 7. CDR1 and CDR2 (germline): MNHNY, SVGAGI (reference sequence). The CDR3 sequence is 15 residues long. CDR3 nucleotides: TGTGCCAGCAGTCCCGCGGACAGGGGATATCAGCCCCAGCATTTT. Protein sequence: CASSPADRGYQPQHF.

The rearrangement links TRBV7-9 to TRBJ1-1; tentative D call: TRBD1 (5 bases). Trimming took off 4 bases at V and 0 bases at J, with 15 bases between the two ends. Germline assignment: CDR1 SEHNR and CDR2 FQNEAQ (reference sequence). This CDR3 is built from 16 residues. The CDR3 sequence is CASSSGVTSMNTEAFF. CDR3 DNA: TGTGCCAGCAGCTCGGGGGTTACGAGTATGAACACTGAAGCTTTCTTT.

The rearrangement links TRBV5-1 to TRBJ2-1; 9 nucleotides agree with TRBD2. The germline CDR1 and CDR2 sequences are SGHRS and YFSETQ. There are 16 residues in the CDR3. The junction had 5 bases not matched to a gene; V was cut back by 1 base and J by 3 bases. The CDR3 bases are TGCGCCAGCAGCTTGACGACTAGCGGTGACTACAATGAGCAGTTCTTC. Encoded protein: CASSLTTSGDYNEQFF.

The chain is built from TRBV11-3 and TRBJ2-5; 8 positions agree with TRBD1. This CDR3 is built from 14 residues. The J segment lost 2 bases and the V segment lost 5 bases, leaving 4 bases of the junction unmatched. Germline CDR1 reads SGHNT; CDR2 reads YENEEA. Written as DNA, the CDR3 is TGTGCCAGCAGCCCACGGGACAGGCAAGAGACCCAGTACTTC. Translation gives CASSPRDRQETQYF.

The chain employs TRBV18 and TRBJ2-7, with no clear D. This CDR3 has 12 amino acids. V lost 2 bases and J lost 7, with 9 bases in between. CDR1 KGHSH and CDR2 LQKENI come from the germline V gene. The CDR3 DNA is TGTGCCAGCTCACCAGTATCGGGTGAGCAGTACTTC. This translates into CASSPVSGEQYF.

The chain employs TRBV5-1 and TRBJ2-3; 10 nucleotides agree with TRBD2. With 4 bases clipped from V and 2 bases from J, the junction kept 7 bases outside the gene matches. The CDR3 has 16 residues. From germline, CDR1 is SGHRS and CDR2 YFSETQ. The CDR3 loop is CASSLQLAGSTDTQYF. The CDR3 region has the DNA TGCGCCAGCAGCCTTCAACTAGCGGGGTCCACAGATACGCAGTATTTT. Supplemented by reference TRBV5-1 and TRBJ2-3, the full variable domain reads KAGVTQTPRYLIKTRGQQVTLSCSPISGHRSVSWYQQTPGQGLQFLFEYFSETQRNKGNFPGRFSGRQFSNSRSEMNVSTLELGDSALYLCASSLQLAGSTDTQYFGPGTRLTVL.

The chain couples TRBV6-2 or TRBV6-3 to TRBJ2-7; 8 bases align to TRBD1. After removal of 5 bases from V and 4 bases from J, the junction contained 22 bases not matched to a gene. Germline V gives CDR1 MNHEY, CDR2 SVGEGT. This CDR3 is built from 19 residues. The CDR3 is CASSKPWTGPGGTTYEQYF. CDR3 coding DNA: TGTGCCAGCAGTAAGCCCTGGACAGGGCCGGGCGGGACCACTTACGAGCAGTACTTC.

As concerns this clone: Other DNA sequences from this sample encode an identical CDR3 as well. CDR3 sequence (DNA): TGTGCCAGCAGCGTAGCGGGACAGGGGGGCTATGGCTACACCTTC. It yields the protein CASSVAGQGGYGYTF. This chain uses TRBV9 with TRBJ1-2; 11 nucleotides line up with TRBD1. Germline V gene sequence: CDR1 SGDLS, CDR2 YYNGEE. Unmatched junction bases numbered 2, after V lost 0 bases and J lost 4 bases. The CDR3 covers 15 residues. Looking up the rest from reference TRBV9 and TRBJ1-2 gives the full variable domain: DSGVTQTPKHLITATGQRVTLRCSPRSGDLSVYWYQQSLDQGLQFLIQYYNGEERAKGNILERFSAQQFPDLHSELNLSSLELGDSALYFCASSVAGQGGYGYTFGSGTRLTVV.

J is TRBJ1-2 and V is TRBV7-9, with no clear D. V lost 1 base to trimming and J lost 2 bases, with 8 bases between them. CDR3 size: 14 residues. The germline CDR1 and CDR2 sequences are SEHNR and FQNEAQ (reference sequence). The CDR3 DNA follows: TGTGCCAGCAGCTTAGAACGGGTCAACTATGGCTACACCTTC. Translation: CASSLERVNYGYTF.

This chain joins TRBV5-1 and TRBJ2-2; D not certain. The ends were cut back, 2 bases at V and 0 bases at J, with 5 bases in the middle. Germline V CDR1 and CDR2: SGHRS, YFSETQ. This CDR3 has 14 amino acids. The CDR3 DNA sequence: TGCGCCAGCAGCTTTCGGGCGAACACCGGGGAGCTGTTTTTT. The encoded protein is CASSFRANTGELFF. The entire variable domain, with the rest obtained from reference TRBV5-1 and TRBJ2-2, is as follows: KAGVTQTPRYLIKTRGQQVTLSCSPISGHRSVSWYQQTPGQGLQFLFEYFSETQRNKGNFPGRFSGRQFSNSRSEMNVSTLELGDSALYLCASSFRANTGELFFGEGSRLTVL.

This clone was found a few times. The chain recombines TRBV3-1 (or the pseudogene TRBV3-2) with TRBJ2-1, with 9 nucleotides matching TRBD2. The V and J ends lost 4 bases and 9 bases, in that order; junction bases with no gene match: 10. CDR1 and CDR2 (germline): LGHDT, YNNKEL (reference sequence). The CDR3 loop spans 15 amino acids. The CDR3: CASSLLAGRGGEQFF. The DNA of the CDR3 is TGTGCCAGCAGCCTCCTAGCGGGACGGGGGGGTGAGCAGTTCTTC.

The CDR3: CASEKGVATNEKLFF. The CDR3, as DNA: TGTGCCAGCGAAAAGGGGGTTGCAACTAATGAAAAACTGTTTTTT. V and J are TRBV2 and TRBJ1-4; D may be TRBD1 (6 bases). The germline gives CDR1 SNHLY, CDR2 FYNNEI. The CDR3 contains 15 residues. V lost 8 bases, J lost 0 bases, and 13 bases lay in between. Using reference TRBV2 and TRBJ1-4 for the parts outside the CDR3, the full variable domain is EPEVTQTPSHQVTQMGQEVILRCVPISNHLYFYWYRQILGQKVEFLVSFYNNEISEKSEIFDDQFSVERPDGSNFTLKIRSTKLEDSAMYFCASEKGVATNEKLFFGSGTQLSVL.

The CDR3 DNA follows: TGTGCCAGCAGCGGGTGGCAGGGCTCCGAGCAGTACTTC. As protein: CASSGWQGSEQYF. V is TRBV11-1 and J is TRBJ2-7, with D possibly TRBD1 on 5 matching bases. This CDR3 is built from 13 residues. Trimming cost V 5 bases and J 6 bases, with 14 bases left between them. Germline CDR1 is SGHAT and CDR2 is FQDESV (reference sequence). Full variable domain (outside the CDR3, taken from reference TRBV11-1 and TRBJ2-7): EAEVAQSPRYKITEKSQAVAFWCDPISGHATLYWYRQILGQGPELLVQFQDESVVDDSQLPKDRFSAERLKGVDSTLKIQPAELGDSAMYLCASSGWQGSEQYFGPGTRLTVT.

This clone has only a few counts. This chain connects TRBV28 to TRBJ1-5; D gene ambiguous. V gave up 3 bases and J gave up 10 bases, with 16 bases separating them. Germline V gene sequence: CDR1 MDHEN, CDR2 SYDVKM. CDR3 length: 14 amino acids. This CDR3 reads CASSFVQAVQPQHF. The CDR3 DNA reads as TGTGCCAGCAGTTTCGTTCAGGCCGTACAACCCCAGCATTTT.